What follows are 9 T cell receptor beta chains derived from one specimen sequenced in a study of tumor and adjacent non-tumor tissue in lung cancer. The library came from three nested PCR rounds adapted from ARM-PCR protocols. TCRdb ran MiXCR on the multiplex PCR reads and lists one entry per CDR3 protein. The sample records about 140,000 distinct CDR3 sequences, approximately 70% being singletons. The template was RNA from unsorted bulk tissue. The sample comprised lung tumor tissue. The receptors derive from a man in his 60s with small cell lung cancer.

About this clonotype: A junction end diverges from the germline sequence, so it may reflect a read error. The DNA of the CDR3 is TGCCGTGTTAGAGGTGGGATTGCAACTGATGAAAAACTGTTTTTT. It is translated as CRVRGGIATDEKLFF. This chain links TRBV20-1 with TRBJ1-4; D is ambiguous. The CDR3 runs 15 residues. The germline CDR1 and CDR2 sequences are DFQATT and SNEGSKA (reference sequence).

About this clonotype: One end of the junction fails to match germline, which may point to a read error. The chain joins TRBV11-1 to TRBJ2-1, with TRBD2 identical over 8 bases. The CDR3 is 18 amino acids. CDR1 and CDR2 from the germline V gene are SGHAT and FQDESV (reference sequence). The CDR3 is CASSSKSRTSRSGNEQFF. In nucleotides, the CDR3 is TGTGCTAGCAGCTCAAAATCGAGGACTAGCAGGAGTGGTAATGAGCAGTTCTTC.

The gene calls are TRBV4-1 and TRBJ2-5; 7 bases fit TRBD2. Germline CDR1 is MGHRA and CDR2 is YSYEKL. Unmatched junction bases numbered 12, after V lost 1 base and J lost 4 bases. This CDR3 has 17 residues. The CDR3 spells CASSQGGWGGERETQYF. Here the CDR3 DNA reads TGCGCCAGCAGCCAAGGTGGTTGGGGAGGGGAAAGAGAGACCCAGTACTTC.

With respect to this clonotype: A much larger clone differs by one base, so this may be a read error. V is TRBV12-3 or TRBV12-4 and J is TRBJ2-1; D is possibly TRBD1 or TRBD2 (6 bases each). V was shortened by 8 bases and J by 3 bases, with 17 bases between the two germline ends. The CDR3 runs to 15 residues. CDR3 nucleotides: TGTGCCAGCGCACGGGCGAGGGGGGACTACAATGAGCAGTTCTTC. This gives the protein CASARARGDYNEQFF.

A note on this clonotype: Sequence at one end of the junction differs from germline and may be a read error. The CDR3 here is CAISLGGSRTDTQYF. As DNA, the CDR3 is TGTGCCATCAGCTTAGGTGGCAGTCGGACAGATACGCAGTATTTT. The chain carries TRBV11-3 and TRBJ2-3; no reliable D call. There are 15 residues in the CDR3. Germline V gene data show CDR1 as SGHNT and CDR2 as YENEEA.

The J gene is TRBJ2-1, the V gene TRBV12-3 or TRBV12-4; D may be TRBD2 (7 bases). The CDR3 loop spans 15 amino acids. V dropped 6 bases and J dropped 3 bases, with 15 bases sitting between them. The CDR3 region has the DNA TGTGCCAGCAGGGAGGGAGGGGGTGTCTACAATGAGCAGTTCTTC. It codes for CASREGGGVYNEQFF.

As for this clonotype: Since the CDR3 does not end with the conserved phenylalanine or tryptophan, this likely comes from a read error. This chain connects TRBV6-1 to TRBJ1-5; D gene unclear. Germline CDR1 is MNHNS and CDR2 is SASEGT. This CDR3 contains 14 residues. V gave up 2 bases and J gave up 5 bases, with 10 bases separating them. The CDR3 bases are TGTGCCAGCAGTGAACGGGGTTTGGATCAGCCCCAGCATTGT. This gives the protein CASSERGLDQPQHC.

The chain is built from TRBV30 and TRBJ2-2; TRBD2 aligns across 7 bases. The trim removed 2 bases at V and 3 bases at J, leaving 9 bases unmatched. The CDR3 runs 16 residues. Germline values: CDR1 GTSNPN, CDR2 SVGIG (reference sequence). CDR3 nucleotides: TGTGCCTGGAGTCCCTGGGGGGGTCTCGACACCGGGGAGCTGTTTTTT. Encoded protein: CAWSPWGGLDTGELFF.

As regards this clonotype: A read error may account for a junction end that differs from germline. The CDR3 loop reads CASGHGLAGSNEQSF. In DNA form, the CDR3 reads TGTGCCAGCGGCCACGGACTAGCGGGAAGCAATGAGCAGTCCTTC. V and J are TRBV11-2 and TRBJ2-1; 12 bases are shared with TRBD2. The CDR3 consists of 15 residues. Germline V gene data show CDR1 as SGHAT and CDR2 as FQNNGV.